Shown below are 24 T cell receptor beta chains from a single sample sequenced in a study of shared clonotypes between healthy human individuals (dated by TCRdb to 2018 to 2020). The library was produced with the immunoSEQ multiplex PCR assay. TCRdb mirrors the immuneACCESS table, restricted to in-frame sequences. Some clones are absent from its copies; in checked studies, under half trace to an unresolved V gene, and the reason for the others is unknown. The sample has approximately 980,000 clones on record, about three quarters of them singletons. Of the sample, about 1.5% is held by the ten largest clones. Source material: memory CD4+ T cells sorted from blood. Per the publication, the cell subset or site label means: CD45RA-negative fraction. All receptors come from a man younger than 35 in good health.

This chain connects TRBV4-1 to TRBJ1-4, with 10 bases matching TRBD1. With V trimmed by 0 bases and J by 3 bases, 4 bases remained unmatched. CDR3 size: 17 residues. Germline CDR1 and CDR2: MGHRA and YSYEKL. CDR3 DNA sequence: TGCGCCAGCAGCCAAGATGGGACAGGGGCCCCTAATGAAAAACTGTTTTTT. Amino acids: CASSQDGTGAPNEKLFF.

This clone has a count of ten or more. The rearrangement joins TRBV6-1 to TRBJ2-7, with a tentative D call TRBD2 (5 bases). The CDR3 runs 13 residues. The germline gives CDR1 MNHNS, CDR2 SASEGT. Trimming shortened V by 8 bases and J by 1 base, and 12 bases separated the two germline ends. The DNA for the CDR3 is TGTGCCAGCGCCCGGGAATTTTCCTACGAGCAGTACTTC. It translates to CASAREFSYEQYF.

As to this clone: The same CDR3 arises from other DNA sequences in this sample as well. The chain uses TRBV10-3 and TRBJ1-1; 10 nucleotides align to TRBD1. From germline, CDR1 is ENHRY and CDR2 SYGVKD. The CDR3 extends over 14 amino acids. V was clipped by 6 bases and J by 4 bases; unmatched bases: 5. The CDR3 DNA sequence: TGTGCCATCAGCGGGACAGGGGCGGGCACTGAAGCTTTCTTT. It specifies CAISGTGAGTEAFF.

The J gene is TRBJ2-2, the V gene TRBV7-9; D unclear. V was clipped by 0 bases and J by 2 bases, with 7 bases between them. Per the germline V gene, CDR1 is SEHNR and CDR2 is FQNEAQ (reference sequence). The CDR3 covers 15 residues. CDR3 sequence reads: CASSLAQLNTGELFF. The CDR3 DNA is TGTGCCAGCAGCTTAGCGCAGCTAAACACCGGGGAGCTGTTTTTT.

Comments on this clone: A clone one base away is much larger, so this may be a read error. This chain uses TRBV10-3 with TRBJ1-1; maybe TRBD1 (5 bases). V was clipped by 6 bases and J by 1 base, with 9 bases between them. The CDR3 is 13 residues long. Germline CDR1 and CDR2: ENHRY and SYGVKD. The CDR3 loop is CAISSDRNTEAFF. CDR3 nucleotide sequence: TGTGCCATCAGCTCCGACAGGAACACTGAAGCTTTCTTT.

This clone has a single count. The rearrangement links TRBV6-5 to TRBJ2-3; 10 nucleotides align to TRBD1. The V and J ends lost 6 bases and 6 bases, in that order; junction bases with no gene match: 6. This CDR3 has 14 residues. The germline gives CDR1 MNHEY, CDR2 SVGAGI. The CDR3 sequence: CASSDRGLWDTQYF. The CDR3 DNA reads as TGTGCCAGCAGCGACAGGGGGCTATGGGATACGCAGTATTTT.

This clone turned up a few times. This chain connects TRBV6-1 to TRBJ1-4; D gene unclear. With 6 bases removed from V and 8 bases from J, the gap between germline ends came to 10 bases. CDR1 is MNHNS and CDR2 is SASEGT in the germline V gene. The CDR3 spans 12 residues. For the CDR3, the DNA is TGTGCCAGCAGGCGTCTACTGGAAAAACTGTTTTTT. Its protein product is CASRRLLEKLFF.

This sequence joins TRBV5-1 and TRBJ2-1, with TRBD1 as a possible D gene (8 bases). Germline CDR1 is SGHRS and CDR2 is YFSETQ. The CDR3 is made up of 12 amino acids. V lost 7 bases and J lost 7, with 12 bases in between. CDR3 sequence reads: CASGQGGNEQFF. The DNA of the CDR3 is TGCGCCAGCGGACAGGGAGGGAATGAGCAGTTCTTC.

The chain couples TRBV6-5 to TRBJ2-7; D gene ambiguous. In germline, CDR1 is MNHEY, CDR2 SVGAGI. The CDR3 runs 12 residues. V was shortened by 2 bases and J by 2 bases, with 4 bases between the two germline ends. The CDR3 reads CASSYDAYEQYF. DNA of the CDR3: TGTGCCAGCAGTTACGATGCCTACGAGCAGTACTTC.

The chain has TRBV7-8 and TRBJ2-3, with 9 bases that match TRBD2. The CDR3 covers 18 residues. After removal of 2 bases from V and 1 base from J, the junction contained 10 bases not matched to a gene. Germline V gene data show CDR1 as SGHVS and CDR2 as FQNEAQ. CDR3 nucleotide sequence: TGTGCCAGCAGCTTATCTAGGGGTGCGGGAGGGCGCACAGATACGCAGTATTTT. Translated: CASSLSRGAGGRTDTQYF.

CDR3 sequence: CASSIGGQGSGEQYF. CDR3 bases: TGTGCCAGTAGTATCGGAGGACAGGGGTCCGGGGAGCAGTACTTC. V is TRBV19 and J is TRBJ2-7; 9 bases are a match to TRBD1. In germline, CDR1 is LNHDA, CDR2 SQIVND (reference sequence). After removal of 3 bases from V and 7 bases from J, the junction contained 10 bases not matched to a gene. The CDR3 totals 15 residues.

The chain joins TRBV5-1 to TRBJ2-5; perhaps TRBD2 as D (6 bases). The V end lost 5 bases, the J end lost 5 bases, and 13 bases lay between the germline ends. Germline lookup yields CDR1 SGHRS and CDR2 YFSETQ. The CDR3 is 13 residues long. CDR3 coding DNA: TGCGCCAGCAGGGAGGGTAACGACGAGACCCAGTACTTC. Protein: CASREGNDETQYF.

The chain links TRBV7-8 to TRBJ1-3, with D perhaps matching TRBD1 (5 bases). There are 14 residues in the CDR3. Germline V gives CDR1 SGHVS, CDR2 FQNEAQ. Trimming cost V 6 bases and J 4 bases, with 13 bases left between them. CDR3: CASRLGGIGNTIYF. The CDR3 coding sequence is TGTGCCAGCAGGCTTGGGGGGATCGGAAACACCATATATTTT.

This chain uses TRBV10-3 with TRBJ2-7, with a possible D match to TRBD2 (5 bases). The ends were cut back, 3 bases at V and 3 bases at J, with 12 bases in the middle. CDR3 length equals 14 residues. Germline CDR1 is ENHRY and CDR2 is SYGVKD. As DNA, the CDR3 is TGTGCCATCAGTGACCTCGAAGGAGGCTACGAGCAGTACTTC. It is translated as CAISDLEGGYEQYF.

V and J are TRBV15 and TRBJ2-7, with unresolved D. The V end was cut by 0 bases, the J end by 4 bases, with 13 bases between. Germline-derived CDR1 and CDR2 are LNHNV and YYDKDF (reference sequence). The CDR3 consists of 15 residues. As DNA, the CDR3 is TGTGCCACCAGCAGAGATCGGCAACAGCTTTACGAGCAGTACTTC. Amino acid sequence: CATSRDRQQLYEQYF.

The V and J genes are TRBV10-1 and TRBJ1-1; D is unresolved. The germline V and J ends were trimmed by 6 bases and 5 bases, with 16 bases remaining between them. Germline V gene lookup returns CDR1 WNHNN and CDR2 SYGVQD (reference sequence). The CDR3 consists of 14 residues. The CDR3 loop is CASSLTRTGTEAFF. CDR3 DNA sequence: TGCGCCAGCAGCCTGACACGTACGGGGACTGAAGCTTTCTTT.

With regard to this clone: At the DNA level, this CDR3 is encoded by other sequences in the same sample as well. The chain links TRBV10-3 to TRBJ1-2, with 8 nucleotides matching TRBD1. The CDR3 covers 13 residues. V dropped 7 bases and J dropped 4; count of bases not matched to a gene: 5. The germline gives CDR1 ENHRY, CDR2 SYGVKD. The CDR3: CAIKDRGGYGYTF. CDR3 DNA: TGTGCCATCAAAGACAGGGGAGGCTATGGCTACACCTTC.

CDR3 nucleotide sequence: TGTGCCAGTAGTTCACGACAGGGCGGAAACACTGAAGCTTTCTTT. It is translated as CASSSRQGGNTEAFF. V and J are TRBV19 and TRBJ1-1; 7 positions agree with TRBD1. Germline CDR1 and CDR2: LNHDA and SQIVND (reference sequence). V dropped 5 bases and J dropped 2; count of bases not matched to a gene: 8. This CDR3 has 15 residues. Full variable domain (remainder filled in from reference TRBV19 and TRBJ1-1): DGGITQSPKYLFRKEGQNVTLSCEQNLNHDAMYWYRQDPGQGLRLIYYSQIVNDFQKGDIAEGYSVSREKKESFPLTVTSAQKNPTAFYLCASSSRQGGNTEAFFGQGTRLTVV.

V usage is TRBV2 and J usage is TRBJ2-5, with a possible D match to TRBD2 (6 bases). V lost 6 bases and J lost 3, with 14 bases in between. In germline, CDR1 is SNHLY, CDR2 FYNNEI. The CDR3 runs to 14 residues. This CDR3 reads CASRRDFGKETQYF. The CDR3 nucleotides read TGTGCCAGCAGGAGGGACTTCGGCAAAGAGACCCAGTACTTC.

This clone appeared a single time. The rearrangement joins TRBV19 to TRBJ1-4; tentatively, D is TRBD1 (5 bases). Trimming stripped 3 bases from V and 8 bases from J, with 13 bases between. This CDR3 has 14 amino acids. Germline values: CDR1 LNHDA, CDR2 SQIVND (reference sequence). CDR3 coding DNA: TGTGCCAGTAGTATCGGAGGGGCGGGCGAAAAACTGTTTTTT. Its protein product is CASSIGGAGEKLFF.

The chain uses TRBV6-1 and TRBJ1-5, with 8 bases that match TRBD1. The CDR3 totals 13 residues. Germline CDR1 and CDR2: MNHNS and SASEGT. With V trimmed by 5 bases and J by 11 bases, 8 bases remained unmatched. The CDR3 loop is CASSPDREEAQHF. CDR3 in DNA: TGTGCCAGCAGTCCGGACAGGGAGGAAGCCCAGCATTTT.

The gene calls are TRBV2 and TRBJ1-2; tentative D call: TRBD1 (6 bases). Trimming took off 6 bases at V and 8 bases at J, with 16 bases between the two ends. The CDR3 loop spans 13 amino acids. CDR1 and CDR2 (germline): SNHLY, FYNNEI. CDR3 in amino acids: CASSVQGLVGYTF. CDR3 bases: TGTGCCAGCAGCGTTCAGGGGTTAGTGGGCTACACCTTC.

In DNA form, the CDR3 reads TGTGCCAGCAGTGATACCGGGACAGGGCATGAAAAACTGTTTTTT. This encodes CASSDTGTGHEKLFF. The chain joins TRBV25-1 to TRBJ1-4; 9 bases agree with TRBD1. V gave up 3 bases and J gave up 6 bases; unmatched junction bases: 5. Germline V gene lookup returns CDR1 MGHDK and CDR2 SYGVNS. This CDR3 comprises 15 residues.

The CDR3 protein is CASSSGTSDAKNIQYF. The CDR3 DNA sequence: TGCGCCAGCAGCTCCGGGACTAGCGACGCCAAAAACATTCAGTACTTC. The rearrangement links TRBV5-1 to TRBJ2-4, with TRBD2 matching over 10 bases. The CDR3 has 16 residues. Germline CDR1 SGHRS, CDR2 YFSETQ. Losses at the gene ends were 3 bases for V and 1 base for J; bases not matched to a gene: 4.